Listed below are T cell receptor beta chains from one sample, sequenced in a study of shared clonotypes between healthy human individuals. The assay was immunoSEQ multiplex PCR, and TCRdb's table has in-frame clones only and misses some. The table lists some 2.3 million clones, 85% to 95% of them singletons. Sample: naive CD4+ T cells from PBMCs. These TCRs come from a man between 18 and 35 years old in good health. Some clones in this sample may be carry-over from other donors' samples. Both conserved end residues are part of each CDR3. D genes are given only for firm matches. Expanded clones get a size class; other rows say once, few or many, or leave the size out.

j_call: TRBJ2-1
clone_size: NA
d_call: TRBD2
v_call: TRBV5-1
cdr3_aa: CASGKKLAGANNEQFF
cdr3_nt: TGCGCCAGCGGCAAAAAACTAGCGGGAGCTAACAATGAGCAGTTCTTC

j_call: TRBJ1-3
clone_size: NA
d_call: NA
v_call: TRBV15
cdr3_aa: CATSRDTGSGNTIYF
cdr3_nt: TGTGCCACCAGCAGAGATACGGGATCTGGAAACACCATATATTTT

j_call: TRBJ2-7
clone_size: NA
d_call: NA
v_call: TRBV7-2
cdr3_aa: CASSLEWDPTYEQYF
cdr3_nt: TGTGCCAGCAGCTTAGAGTGGGATCCCACCTACGAGCAGTACTTC

j_call: TRBJ1-3
clone_size: NA
d_call: NA
v_call: TRBV11-2
cdr3_aa: CASSLDINLGGNTIYF
cdr3_nt: TGTGCCAGCAGCTTAGATATCAATCTGGGTGGAAACACCATATATTTT

j_call: TRBJ2-1
clone_size: NA
d_call: NA
v_call: TRBV7-3
cdr3_aa: CASSLTAFSYNEQFF
cdr3_nt: TGTGCCAGCAGCTTAACTGCATTCTCCTACAATGAGCAGTTCTTC

j_call: TRBJ2-5
clone_size: NA
d_call: TRBD1
v_call: TRBV9
cdr3_aa: CASSVGQGRFGVETQYF
cdr3_nt: TGTGCCAGCAGCGTAGGACAGGGGCGGTTCGGAGTGGAGACCCAGTACTTC

j_call: TRBJ2-7
clone_size: NA
d_call: NA
v_call: TRBV9
cdr3_aa: CASSESGTTYEQYF
cdr3_nt: TGTGCCAGCAGCGAGAGCGGAACCACCTACGAGCAGTACTTC

j_call: TRBJ2-7
clone_size: NA
d_call: NA
v_call: TRBV27
cdr3_aa: CASSFRVPLYEQYF
cdr3_nt: TGTGCCAGCAGTTTCAGGGTTCCCCTCTACGAGCAGTACTTC

j_call: TRBJ1-2
clone_size: NA
d_call: TRBD1
v_call: TRBV27
cdr3_aa: CASSRGGANYGYTF
cdr3_nt: TGTGCCAGCAGCAGGGGGGGGGCAAACTATGGCTACACCTTC

j_call: TRBJ1-4
clone_size: NA
d_call: TRBD1
v_call: TRBV4-1
cdr3_aa: CASSQTNRGGNEKLFF
cdr3_nt: TGCGCCAGCAGCCAGACGAACAGGGGGGGTAATGAAAAACTGTTTTTT

j_call: TRBJ2-1
clone_size: NA
d_call: TRBD2
v_call: TRBV4-2
cdr3_aa: CASSLGGLRTNNEQFF
cdr3_nt: TGTGCCAGCAGCCTGGGGGGACTACGAACGAACAATGAGCAGTTCTTC

j_call: TRBJ1-1
clone_size: NA
d_call: NA
v_call: TRBV6-1
cdr3_aa: CASSERVDGGQAFF
cdr3_nt: TGTGCCAGCAGTGAAAGGGTTGACGGGGGACAAGCTTTCTTT

j_call: TRBJ2-5
clone_size: NA
d_call: NA
v_call: TRBV18
cdr3_aa: CASSPRRMTEQETQYF
cdr3_nt: TGTGCCAGCTCACCACGAAGGATGACAGAACAAGAGACCCAGTACTTC

j_call: TRBJ2-7
clone_size: NA
d_call: NA
v_call: TRBV19
cdr3_aa: CASSLAGQKSSYEQYF
cdr3_nt: TGTGCCAGTAGTCTCGCGGGACAGAAGAGCTCCTACGAGCAGTACTTC

j_call: TRBJ2-1
clone_size: NA
d_call: NA
v_call: TRBV5-1
cdr3_aa: CASRRRASYNEQFF
cdr3_nt: TGCGCCAGCAGACGGCGGGCCTCCTACAATGAGCAGTTCTTC

j_call: TRBJ2-2
clone_size: NA
d_call: TRBD1
v_call: TRBV25-1
cdr3_aa: CASTAGGPNTGELFF
cdr3_nt: TGTGCCAGCACGGCAGGGGGACCCAACACCGGGGAGCTGTTTTTT

j_call: TRBJ2-1
clone_size: NA
d_call: TRBD2
v_call: TRBV15
cdr3_aa: CATSKEWGLAAYNEQFF
cdr3_nt: TGTGCCACCAGCAAAGAGTGGGGACTAGCCGCATACAATGAGCAGTTCTTC

j_call: TRBJ2-3
clone_size: once
d_call: TRBD2
v_call: TRBV6-5
cdr3_aa: CATRAGGGTDTQYF
cdr3_nt: TGTGCCACCCGAGCGGGAGGGGGCACAGATACGCAGTATTTT